The 22 T cell receptor beta chains below come from one sample, sequenced in a study of shared clonotypes between healthy human individuals. The repertoire was sequenced with immunoSEQ multiplex PCR; TCRdb's copy has only in-frame clones and lacks some. The data show over a million clones, approximately 80% seen once. Source material: memory CD4+ T cells from PBMCs. As for subset: CD45RA-negative fraction. The receptor source for this set is a man aged 18 to 30 in good health. Some clones in this sample may be carry-over from other donors' samples.

This chain connects TRBV4-1 to TRBJ1-2, with D maybe TRBD1 (5 bases). The germline gives CDR1 MGHRA, CDR2 YSYEKL. The V end lost 3 bases, the J end lost 3 bases, and 5 bases lay between the germline ends. The CDR3 totals 12 residues. DNA for the CDR3: TGCGCCAGCAGCCAGGGGGACTATGGCTACACCTTC. Translated: CASSQGDYGYTF.

J is TRBJ2-1 and V is TRBV11-1, with TRBD2 identical over 10 bases. The CDR3 has 16 residues. Germline trimming cut 4 bases from V and 8 bases from J; bases unmatched to any gene: 11. CDR1 is SGHAT and CDR2 is FQDESV in the germline V gene (reference sequence). CDR3 in amino acids: CASSSIPSGRHYEQFF. The CDR3 nucleotides read TGTGCCAGCAGCTCAATTCCTAGCGGGAGACATTATGAGCAGTTCTTC.

V is TRBV28 and J is TRBJ1-5, with 12 bases matching TRBD1. Germline values: CDR1 MDHEN, CDR2 SYDVKM. V trimming: 6 bases; J trimming: 3 bases; junction bases outside the gene matches: 3. This CDR3 has 15 amino acids. CDR3 nucleotides: TGTGCCAGCAGGGGACAGGGGGCTTACAATCAGCCCCAGCATTTT. It yields the protein CASRGQGAYNQPQHF.

This clone has a handful of counts. The chain has TRBV11-2 and TRBJ2-5; 15 bases are a match to TRBD2. Per germline, CDR1 SGHAT and CDR2 FQNNGV. This CDR3 is 16 amino acids long. Trimming cost V 5 bases and J 10 bases; bases outside gene matches: 11. The CDR3 DNA is TGTGCCAGCAGCCTAGCCGGACTAGCGGGAGGGAGGCGCCAGTACTTC. It yields the protein CASSLAGLAGGRRQYF.

The chain combines TRBV5-1 with TRBJ1-1, with D possibly matching TRBD1 (6 bases). The V and J ends lost 0 bases and 6 bases respectively, with 12 bases between them. Looked up from germline, CDR1 is SGHRS and CDR2 is YFSETQ. The CDR3 loop spans 14 amino acids. The CDR3 here is CASSLEAGVAEAFF. The DNA for the CDR3 is TGCGCCAGCAGCTTGGAGGCAGGGGTGGCTGAAGCTTTCTTT. Full variable domain (rest looked up from reference TRBV5-1 and TRBJ1-1): KAGVTQTPRYLIKTRGQQVTLSCSPISGHRSVSWYQQTPGQGLQFLFEYFSETQRNKGNFPGRFSGRQFSNSRSEMNVSTLELGDSALYLCASSLEAGVAEAFFGQGTRLTVV.

This chain joins TRBV27 and TRBJ2-5; 16 bases map to TRBD2. The CDR3 loop spans 15 amino acids. V was pared by 5 bases and J by 5 bases, with 2 bases of the junction left unmatched. Germline CDR1 reads MNHEY; CDR2 reads SMNVEV (reference sequence). CDR3 DNA: TGTGCCAGCAGTCCGGGACTAGCGGGAGGGGAGACCCAGTACTTC. Translation: CASSPGLAGGETQYF.

V gene TRBV15 combines with J gene TRBJ1-1; D not resolved. This CDR3 region has 11 residues. V lost 6 bases, J lost 5 bases, and 7 bases lay in between. Germline CDR1 LNHNV, CDR2 YYDKDF (reference sequence). CDR3: CATRGYTEAFF. CDR3 nucleotides: TGTGCCACCAGGGGTTATACTGAAGCTTTCTTT.

Here the CDR3 reads CASSEGRQGLSNQPQHF. The CDR3 nucleotides read TGTGCCAGCAGTGAAGGGAGACAGGGGCTTAGCAATCAGCCCCAGCATTTT. The chain has TRBV6-1 and TRBJ1-5; 8 bases match TRBD1. This CDR3 is built from 17 residues. Looked up from germline, CDR1 is MNHNS and CDR2 is SASEGT. The trim removed 1 base at V and 0 bases at J, leaving 5 bases unmatched.

The V and J genes are TRBV7-8 and TRBJ2-5; TRBD1 aligns across 7 bases. The CDR3 has 15 amino acids. J lost 5 bases, V lost 4 bases, and 10 bases had no gene match. The V gene's germline CDR1 is SGHVS and CDR2 FQNEAQ. CDR3 sequence reads: CASSSGTVARETQYF. The CDR3 DNA is TGTGCCAGCAGCTCAGGGACAGTGGCACGGGAGACCCAGTACTTC.

A few counts support this clone. The CDR3 loop reads CAMSSGGYEQYF. The CDR3 coding sequence is TGTGCCATGAGCTCAGGGGGCTACGAGCAGTACTTC. The V call is TRBV10-3, the J call TRBJ2-7; 7 bases agree with TRBD1. Germline V gene data show CDR1 as ENHRY and CDR2 as SYGVKD. The CDR3 spans 12 residues. The junction had 5 bases not matched to a gene; V was cut back by 9 bases and J by 3 bases.

CDR3 residues: CASSIEGGRVRTAAYGYTF. Written as DNA, the CDR3 is TGTGCCAGTAGTATAGAAGGAGGACGGGTGAGGACGGCGGCCTATGGCTACACCTTC. The chain carries TRBV19 and TRBJ1-2; the D is unclear. Germline assignment: CDR1 LNHDA and CDR2 SQIVND (reference sequence). With 0 bases removed from V and 4 bases from J, the gap between germline ends came to 24 bases. This CDR3 spans 19 amino acids. The full variable domain, its missing parts supplied by reference TRBV19 and TRBJ1-2, is DGGITQSPKYLFRKEGQNVTLSCEQNLNHDAMYWYRQDPGQGLRLIYYSQIVNDFQKGDIAEGYSVSREKKESFPLTVTSAQKNPTAFYLCASSIEGGRVRTAAYGYTFGSGTRLTVV.

J is TRBJ2-2 and V is TRBV7-3; the D gene is possibly TRBD2 (6 bases). CDR3 length: 17 residues. Germline values: CDR1 SGHTA, CDR2 FQGTGA. V lost 5 bases and J 0 bases, leaving 16 bases between the germline ends. Here the CDR3 reads CASSPNGGTANTGELFF. The CDR3 DNA reads TGTGCCAGCAGCCCTAACGGCGGGACGGCGAACACCGGGGAGCTGTTTTTT.

This rearrangement joins TRBV7-3 to TRBJ2-5; TRBD2 might be the D (6 bases). V was cut by 1 base and J by 4 bases, with 13 bases left in between. This CDR3 comprises 15 residues. CDR1 and CDR2 (germline): SGHTA, FQGTGA. CDR3 in DNA: TGTGCCAGCAGCTTAAATTCGCCGGAGGGAGAGACCCAGTACTTC. It is translated as CASSLNSPEGETQYF. Based on the CDR3 plus reference TRBV7-3 and TRBJ2-5, the full variable domain is GAGVSQTPSNKVTEKGKYVELRCDPISGHTALYWYRQSLGQGPEFLIYFQGTGAADDSGLPNDRFFAVRPEGSVSTLKIQRTERGDSAVYLCASSLNSPEGETQYFGPGTRLLVL.

This clone occurred a few times. The chain's CDR3 is CASMRPGGYGYTF. CDR3 in DNA: TGTGCCAGCATGAGGCCAGGGGGGTATGGCTACACCTTC. The chain employs TRBV28 and TRBJ1-2; 7 positions match TRBD1. In germline, CDR1 is MDHEN, CDR2 SYDVKM. V lost 7 bases to trimming and J lost 5 bases; unmatched junction nucleotides: 7. There are 13 residues in the CDR3.

The table lists this clone with a few counts. V usage is TRBV2 and J usage is TRBJ2-7, with TRBD2 as a possible D gene (6 bases). V lost 6 bases, J lost 3 bases, and 15 bases lay in between. The CDR3 length is 14 residues. Germline-derived CDR1 and CDR2 are SNHLY and FYNNEI. The CDR3 DNA reads TGTGCCAGCAGCCGGACCCTGGGGGGCTACGAGCAGTACTTC. This sequence encodes CASSRTLGGYEQYF.

The chain recombines TRBV30 with TRBJ1-1, with D possibly TRBD1 on 6 matching bases. Germline V gene sequence: CDR1 GTSNPN, CDR2 SVGIG (reference sequence). V gave up 3 bases and J gave up 1 base, with 9 bases separating them. CDR3 size: 13 residues. The DNA of the CDR3 is TGTGCCTGGAGGCTAGGGGGGAACACTGAAGCTTTCTTT. Amino acid sequence: CAWRLGGNTEAFF.

This clone was observed a few times. This chain links TRBV19 with TRBJ2-3, with D perhaps TRBD1 (5 bases). V was cut by 2 bases and J by 3 bases, with 9 bases left in between. CDR1 is LNHDA and CDR2 is SQIVND in the germline V gene (reference sequence). The CDR3 sequence is 14 residues long. The CDR3 protein is CASSISTGTDTQYF. The CDR3, as DNA: TGTGCCAGTAGTATATCCACAGGAACAGATACGCAGTATTTT.

V and J are TRBV6-5 and TRBJ2-1; no reliable D call. CDR1 and CDR2 (germline): MNHEY, SVGAGI. Deletions cut 7 bases from V and 10 bases from J, with 14 bases between. This CDR3 is 12 amino acids long. CDR3 DNA: TGTGCCAGCACTCCGGGCCTCGGAGAGCAGTTCTTC. Amino acids: CASTPGLGEQFF.

The chain combines TRBV2 with TRBJ1-5; TRBD1 might be the D (5 bases). The germline V gene encodes CDR1 SNHLY and CDR2 FYNNEI. Trimming took 10 bases from V and 2 from J, leaving 12 bases between them. The CDR3 is 13 residues long. This chain's CDR3 is CATQRDRNQPQHF. CDR3 nucleotides: TGTGCCACACAGCGGGACCGCAATCAGCCCCAGCATTTT.

The chain combines TRBV29-1 with TRBJ2-1; 14 positions agree with TRBD2. V was pared by 6 bases and J by 6 bases, with 7 bases of the junction left unmatched. The CDR3 is made up of 15 amino acids. In germline, CDR1 is SQVTM, CDR2 ANQGSEA. The DNA of the CDR3 is TGCAGCGTCGGAAAGGGGACTAGCGGGAGCAATGAGCAGTTCTTC. Translated, it gives CSVGKGTSGSNEQFF.

The table lists this clone with a count of one. This chain connects TRBV11-3 to TRBJ1-5; tentatively, D is TRBD1 (6 bases). The germline V gene encodes CDR1 SGHNT and CDR2 YENEEA. This CDR3 spans 16 amino acids. Trimming removed 4 bases at V and 6 bases at J, with 19 bases between. CDR3 sequence reads: CASSSYGGAEGQPQHF. The CDR3 DNA is TGTGCCAGCAGCTCATATGGGGGGGCGGAAGGTCAGCCCCAGCATTTT.

Points on this clone: The sample has other DNA sequences that encode this CDR3 too. The V gene is TRBV5-1, the J gene TRBJ1-1; TRBD1 is a possible D gene (6 bases). The germline gives CDR1 SGHRS, CDR2 YFSETQ. V lost 0 bases to trimming and J lost 1 base, with 10 bases between them. The CDR3 totals 15 residues. CDR3 DNA sequence: TGCGCCAGCAGCTTGGGGGGGCGAGGGAACACTGAAGCTTTCTTT. Translated, it gives CASSLGGRGNTEAFF.